Listed here are 31 T cell receptor beta chains from one sample, sequenced in a study of shared clonotypes between healthy human individuals. Generated by immunoSEQ multiplex PCR, the TCRdb table keeps only in-frame clones and is missing some. The table shows roughly 2 million clones, with almost 96% occurring only once. The sample was naive CD4+ T cells sorted from blood. Subset meaning: CD45RA+ positively selected. Every receptor here comes from a young man in good health.

This chain links TRBV5-1 with TRBJ2-3; unclear D gene. Germline CDR1 reads SGHRS; CDR2 reads YFSETQ. The CDR3 has 15 amino acids. V lost 0 bases and J 5 bases, leaving 13 bases between the germline ends. The CDR3 nucleotides read TGCGCCAGCAGCTTGGATGGGAAAGCCGGAGATACGCAGTATTTT. It translates to CASSLDGKAGDTQYF.

Note on this clone: The sample has other DNA sequences that encode this CDR3 too. The V gene is TRBV25-1, the J gene TRBJ1-2, with unresolved D. Trimming cost V 3 bases and J 3 bases, with 5 bases left between them. Per germline, CDR1 MGHDK and CDR2 SYGVNS. The CDR3 covers 12 residues. This CDR3 is CASSERDYGYTF. The CDR3 DNA reads TGTGCCAGCAGTGAGCGGGACTATGGCTACACCTTC.

The chain carries TRBV13 and TRBJ2-2; 15 bases fit TRBD2. This CDR3 spans 18 amino acids. Germline CDR1 PRHDT, CDR2 FYEKMQ (reference sequence). Trimming removed 8 bases from V and 3 bases from J; junction bases left unmatched: 10. The CDR3 coding sequence is TGTGCCAGCGCCGGCGGGACTAGCGGGAGGACGGACACCGGGGAGCTGTTTTTT. Its protein is CASAGGTSGRTDTGELFF.

The gene calls are TRBV7-9 and TRBJ1-6; D unclear. Deletions cut 5 bases from V and 2 bases from J, with 13 bases between. CDR3 length: 16 amino acids. The germline V gene has CDR1 SEHNR and CDR2 FQNEAQ (reference sequence). CDR3 amino acids: CASSLAGSPYNSPLHF. CDR3 coding DNA: TGTGCCAGCAGCCTCGCCGGGAGCCCCTATAATTCACCCCTCCACTTT.

The chain combines TRBV7-9 with TRBJ2-2, with a possible D match to TRBD1 (6 bases). There are 15 residues in the CDR3. Germline lookup yields CDR1 SEHNR and CDR2 FQNEAQ (reference sequence). With 5 bases removed from V and 0 bases from J, the gap between germline ends came to 10 bases. CDR3 residues: CASSPGVSNTGELFF. The CDR3 DNA is TGTGCCAGCAGCCCAGGGGTCTCGAACACCGGGGAGCTGTTTTTT.

The V and J genes are TRBV7-2 and TRBJ2-3; D gene ambiguous. Germline assignment: CDR1 SGHTA and CDR2 FQGNSA. V lost 5 bases, J lost 1 base, and 16 bases lay in between. The length of the CDR3 is 16 residues. CDR3 in amino acids: CASSEVPTWGTDTQYF. The CDR3 DNA sequence: TGTGCCAGCAGCGAGGTCCCTACCTGGGGCACAGATACGCAGTATTTT.

The genes are TRBV30 and TRBJ2-7, with D unclear. The CDR3 runs to 11 residues. Trimming removed 2 bases from V and 9 bases from J, with 11 bases in between. Germline V lookup: CDR1 GTSNPN, CDR2 SVGIG (reference sequence). The CDR3 loop reads CAWSRSGWQYF. CDR3 DNA sequence: TGTGCCTGGAGTCGATCTGGATGGCAGTACTTC.

CDR3: CASSSAGDYGYTF. The CDR3 DNA is TGTGCCAGCAGCTCGGCAGGGGACTATGGCTACACCTTC. The chain combines TRBV5-4 with TRBJ1-2; D may be TRBD1 (6 bases). V lost 3 bases to trimming and J lost 3 bases, with 9 bases between them. CDR3 length: 13 residues. Germline assignment: CDR1 SGHNT and CDR2 YYREEE (reference sequence).

The gene calls are TRBV18 and TRBJ1-6; D may be TRBD1 (5 bases). Deletions cut 2 bases from V and 5 bases from J, with 7 bases between. The length of the CDR3 is 14 residues. CDR1 and CDR2 from the germline V gene are KGHSH and LQKENI. The CDR3 is CASSPSRDNSPLHF. The CDR3 DNA reads TGTGCCAGCTCACCAAGCAGGGATAATTCACCCCTCCACTTT.

This rearrangement joins TRBV11-2 to TRBJ2-5; 9 nucleotides agree with TRBD1. CDR3 length: 15 residues. V lost 3 bases and J lost 4; bases outside the gene matches: 6. Per the germline V gene, CDR1 is SGHAT and CDR2 is FQNNGV. This CDR3 reads CASSFSPGQGETQYF. In nucleotides, the CDR3 is TGTGCCAGCAGCTTTAGTCCGGGACAGGGAGAGACCCAGTACTTC.

The DNA of the CDR3 is TGTGCCAGCAGCGCCATACAGGGTCCCAACACCGGGGAGCTGTTTTTT. Its translation is CASSAIQGPNTGELFF. The chain employs TRBV9 and TRBJ2-2, with a weak D call TRBD1 (6 bases). Germline V gene sequence: CDR1 SGDLS, CDR2 YYNGEE. This CDR3 has 16 residues. V lost 3 bases to trimming and J lost 2 bases, with 14 bases between them.

This chain joins TRBV13 and TRBJ2-3; TRBD2 matches at 16 bases. V dropped 5 bases and J dropped 10; count of bases not matched to a gene: 12. This CDR3 comprises 17 residues. CDR1 is PRHDT and CDR2 is FYEKMQ in the germline V gene (reference sequence). CDR3 in DNA: TGTGCCAGCAGCCGCCCGGGACTAGCGGGAGGGCCCTTAGCGCAGTATTTT. Its translation: CASSRPGLAGGPLAQYF.

The chain combines TRBV7-9 with TRBJ2-7; D uncertain. Germline V gene sequence: CDR1 SEHNR, CDR2 FQNEAQ (reference sequence). V was shortened by 5 bases and J by 0 bases, with 8 bases between the two germline ends. This CDR3 has 13 amino acids. The CDR3 DNA follows: TGTGCCAGCAGCACCGCTTTCTCCTACGAGCAGTACTTC. It encodes CASSTAFSYEQYF.

The chain has TRBV12-5 and TRBJ2-3, with 7 bases aligning to TRBD2. J gave up 2 bases and V 5 bases, and 4 bases lay outside the gene matches. Looked up from germline, CDR1 is LGHNT and CDR2 is FRNRAP. The CDR3 is made up of 14 amino acids. CDR3: CASGIGRFTDTQYF. For the CDR3, the DNA is TGTGCTAGTGGTATCGGGAGGTTCACAGATACGCAGTATTTT.

The chain couples TRBV18 to TRBJ2-7, with D hard to call. Deletions cut 2 bases from V and 3 bases from J, with 17 bases between. The CDR3 is 16 amino acids. Germline CDR1 is KGHSH and CDR2 is LQKENI. CDR3 nucleotide sequence: TGTGCCAGCTCACCAACTTCTCGGCTTTTACGCTACGAGCAGTACTTC. Translating gives CASSPTSRLLRYEQYF.

This clone was seen only a few times. Other DNA sequences within the sample encode an identical CDR3. The chain links TRBV19 to TRBJ1-5; 7 bases align to TRBD1. Losses at the gene ends were 8 bases for V and 7 bases for J; bases not matched to a gene: 8. Germline loops: CDR1 LNHDA, CDR2 SQIVND (reference sequence). The length of the CDR3 is 13 residues. CDR3 residues: CASSGQAGQPQHF. DNA of the CDR3: TGTGCCAGTTCCGGACAGGCCGGGCAGCCCCAGCATTTT.

The count of this clone is one. This chain connects TRBV13 to TRBJ2-5, with 7 bases fitting TRBD1. Unmatched junction bases numbered 8, after V lost 2 bases and J lost 2 bases. The germline V gene has CDR1 PRHDT and CDR2 FYEKMQ (reference sequence). The length of the CDR3 is 16 residues. The CDR3 coding sequence is TGTGCCAGCAGCTTAACCTCCGGGACAGCGCAAGAGACCCAGTACTTC. Encoded protein: CASSLTSGTAQETQYF.

This clone was picked up one time. J is TRBJ1-1 and V is TRBV28; 11 positions match TRBD1. The CDR3 is 16 residues long. In germline, CDR1 is MDHEN, CDR2 SYDVKM. J lost 5 bases, V lost 3 bases, and 8 bases had no gene match. CDR3 in DNA: TGTGCCAGCAGTTTGTTACCGGGACAGGGGGAAACTGAAGCTTTCTTT. Protein: CASSLLPGQGETEAFF.

The chain employs TRBV27 and TRBJ1-1; no firm D call. The CDR3 runs 15 residues. Germline assignment: CDR1 MNHEY and CDR2 SMNVEV (reference sequence). Between the trimmed V and J ends, which lost 5 bases and 11 bases, there was a span of 24 bases. CDR3 loop: CASSLNRDGGPRAFF. The DNA for the CDR3 is TGTGCCAGCAGTCTCAACCGAGACGGAGGACCTAGGGCTTTCTTT.

The chain is built from TRBV7-2 and TRBJ2-7, with D maybe TRBD2 (6 bases). CDR1 and CDR2 from the germline V gene are SGHTA and FQGNSA. The CDR3 runs to 13 residues. Trimming removed 10 bases at V and 6 bases at J, with 19 bases between. The CDR3 protein is CATRGTAGVEQYF. The CDR3 DNA is TGTGCCACCCGCGGGACGGCGGGTGTCGAGCAGTACTTC.

To note about this clone: Other DNA sequences in this specimen translate into the identical CDR3. The genes are TRBV29-1 and TRBJ2-4; 9 bases are a match to TRBD2. There are 14 residues in the CDR3. Germline values: CDR1 SQVTM, CDR2 ANQGSEA. Losses at the gene ends were 3 bases for V and 4 bases for J; bases not matched to a gene: 4. CDR3 sequence (DNA): TGCAGCGTTGAGGCGGGGGGGGCTAAAAACATTCAGTACTTC. It is translated as CSVEAGGAKNIQYF. Drawing the rest from reference TRBV29-1 and TRBJ2-4, the complete variable domain is SAVISQKPSRDICQRGTSLTIQCQVDSQVTMMFWYRQQPGQSLTLIATANQGSEATYESGFVIDKFPISRPNLTFSTLTVSNMSPEDSSIYLCSVEAGGAKNIQYFGAGTRLSVL.

The chain is built from TRBV21-1 and TRBJ1-2. TRBV21-1 is a pseudogene locus. CDR3 size: 14 residues. CDR3 sequence reads: CASSKDGGYYGYTF. CDR3 nucleotide sequence: TGTGCCAGCAGCAAAGACGGCGGATACTATGGCTACACCTTC.

CDR3 residues: CASSAHSGSSYEQYF. DNA for the CDR3: TGTGCCAGCAGCGCTCATAGCGGGAGTTCTTACGAGCAGTACTTC. V and J are TRBV9 and TRBJ2-7; 9 nucleotides line up with TRBD2. Trimming took 3 bases from V and 4 from J; bases not matched to a gene: 8. The germline V gene encodes CDR1 SGDLS and CDR2 YYNGEE. The CDR3 is 15 amino acids. The whole variable domain, remainder taken from reference TRBV9 and TRBJ2-7, is DSGVTQTPKHLITATGQRVTLRCSPRSGDLSVYWYQQSLDQGLQFLIQYYNGEERAKGNILERFSAQQFPDLHSELNLSSLELGDSALYFCASSAHSGSSYEQYFGPGTRLTVT.

The CDR3 loop is CASSLERVDNTEAFF. The CDR3 nucleotides are TGCGCCAGCAGCTTGGAGCGGGTCGACAACACTGAAGCTTTCTTT. This chain uses TRBV5-1 with TRBJ1-1; no definite D call. This CDR3 comprises 15 residues. Germline V gene data show CDR1 as SGHRS and CDR2 as YFSETQ. With 0 bases removed from V and 2 bases from J, the gap between germline ends came to 11 bases.

The rearrangement links TRBV11-2 to TRBJ2-7, with D hard to call. Trimming took off 4 bases at V and 3 bases at J, with 10 bases between the two ends. Germline assignment: CDR1 SGHAT and CDR2 FQNNGV. The CDR3 is 13 residues long. CDR3 in amino acids: CASSYKGLYEQYF. DNA for the CDR3: TGTGCCAGCAGCTACAAAGGGCTCTACGAGCAGTACTTC.

This clone showed up just a few times. The chain links TRBV6-5 to TRBJ2-5; TRBD2 aligns across 8 bases. V was pared by 4 bases and J by 0 bases, with 1 base of the junction left unmatched. Germline values: CDR1 MNHEY, CDR2 SVGAGI. The CDR3 sequence is 14 residues long. This CDR3 reads CASSSSGYQETQYF. The DNA of the CDR3 is TGTGCCAGCAGTTCTAGCGGGTACCAAGAGACCCAGTACTTC.

About this clone itself: The identical CDR3 is also encoded by other nucleotide sequences in the sample. CDR3 nucleotides: TGCGCCAGCAGCCCGGACGGGAACACCGGGGAGCTGTTTTTT. Its translation is CASSPDGNTGELFF. This chain uses TRBV5-1 with TRBJ2-2; D is unclear. V was cut by 4 bases and J by 1 base, with 8 bases left in between. The CDR3 totals 14 residues. CDR1 is SGHRS and CDR2 is YFSETQ in the germline V gene.

The J gene is TRBJ2-3, the V gene TRBV18; TRBD1 agrees at 7 bases. The CDR3 has 19 amino acids. The J segment lost 5 bases and the V segment lost 5 bases, leaving 22 bases of the junction unmatched. CDR1 is KGHSH, CDR2 LQKENI, per germline. Here the CDR3 reads CASSSPGTATSLLGDTQYF. The CDR3 DNA sequence: TGTGCCAGCTCATCCCCGGGGACAGCGACCTCACTTTTGGGAGATACGCAGTATTTT.

This chain uses TRBV30 with TRBJ2-1; maybe TRBD2 (6 bases). Trimming shortened V by 0 bases and J by 6 bases, and 12 bases separated the two germline ends. Germline values: CDR1 GTSNPN, CDR2 SVGIG (reference sequence). The CDR3 sequence is 14 residues long. DNA of the CDR3: TGTGCCTGGAGTGTACTCACTAGCAGCAATGAGCAGTTCTTC. Protein product: CAWSVLTSSNEQFF. Looking up the rest from reference TRBV30 and TRBJ2-1 gives the full variable domain: SQTIHQWPATLVQPVGSPLSLECTVEGTSNPNLYWYRQAAGRGLQLLFYSVGIGQISSEVPQNLSASRPQDRQFILSSKKLLLSDSGFYLCAWSVLTSSNEQFFGPGTRLTVL.

This chain uses TRBV30 with TRBJ2-2, with no clear D. V lost 4 bases, J lost 6 bases, and 18 bases lay in between. CDR3 size: 15 residues. The germline V gene encodes CDR1 GTSNPN and CDR2 SVGIG (reference sequence). The CDR3 bases are TGTGCCTGGAATTCGGGCCTCTTTATTTCCGGGGAGCTGTTTTTT. Translating gives CAWNSGLFISGELFF.

V usage is TRBV19 and J usage is TRBJ2-2, with D maybe TRBD1 (5 bases). With 8 bases removed from V and 6 bases from J, the gap between germline ends came to 13 bases. The CDR3 has 13 amino acids. The germline V gene encodes CDR1 LNHDA and CDR2 SQIVND (reference sequence). This chain's CDR3 is CASARQGSGELFF. The CDR3 nucleotides read TGTGCCAGTGCCCGCCAGGGTTCCGGGGAGCTGTTTTTT.